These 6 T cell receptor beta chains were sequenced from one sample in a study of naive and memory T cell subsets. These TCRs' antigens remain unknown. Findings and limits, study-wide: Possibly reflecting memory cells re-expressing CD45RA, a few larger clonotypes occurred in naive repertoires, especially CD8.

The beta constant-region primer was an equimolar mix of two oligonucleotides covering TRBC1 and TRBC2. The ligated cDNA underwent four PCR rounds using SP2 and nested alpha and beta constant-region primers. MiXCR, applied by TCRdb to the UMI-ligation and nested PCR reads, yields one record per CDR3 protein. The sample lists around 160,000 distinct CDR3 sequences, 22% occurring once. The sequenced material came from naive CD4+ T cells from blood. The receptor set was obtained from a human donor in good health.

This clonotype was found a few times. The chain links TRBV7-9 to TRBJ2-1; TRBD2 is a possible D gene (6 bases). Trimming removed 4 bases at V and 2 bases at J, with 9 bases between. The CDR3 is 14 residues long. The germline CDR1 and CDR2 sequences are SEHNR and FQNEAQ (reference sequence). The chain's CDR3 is CASSYGSTYNEQFF. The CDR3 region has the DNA TGTGCCAGCAGCTACGGGAGTACCTACAATGAGCAGTTCTTC. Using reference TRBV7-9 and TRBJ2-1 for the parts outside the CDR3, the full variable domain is DTGVSQNPRHKITKRGQNVTFRCDPISEHNRLYWYRQTLGQGPEFLTYFQNEAQLEKSRLLSDRFSAERPKGSFSTLEIQRTEQGDSAMYLCASSYGSTYNEQFFGPGTRLTVL.

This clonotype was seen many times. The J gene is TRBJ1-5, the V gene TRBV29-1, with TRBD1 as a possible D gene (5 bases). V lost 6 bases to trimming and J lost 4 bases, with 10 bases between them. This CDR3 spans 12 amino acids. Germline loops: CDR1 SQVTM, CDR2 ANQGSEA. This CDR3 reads CSVRDSNQPQHF. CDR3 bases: TGCAGCGTACGGGACTCTAATCAGCCCCAGCATTTT. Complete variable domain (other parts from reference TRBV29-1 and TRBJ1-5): SAVISQKPSRDICQRGTSLTIQCQVDSQVTMMFWYRQQPGQSLTLIATANQGSEATYESGFVIDKFPISRPNLTFSTLTVSNMSPEDSSIYLCSVRDSNQPQHFGDGTRLSIL.

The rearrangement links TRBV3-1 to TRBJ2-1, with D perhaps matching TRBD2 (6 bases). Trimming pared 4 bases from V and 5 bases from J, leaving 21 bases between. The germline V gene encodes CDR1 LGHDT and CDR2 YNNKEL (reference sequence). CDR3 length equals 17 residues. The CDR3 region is CASSPHGPGLPNNEQFF. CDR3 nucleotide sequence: TGTGCCAGCAGCCCACATGGACCGGGACTCCCGAACAATGAGCAGTTCTTC.

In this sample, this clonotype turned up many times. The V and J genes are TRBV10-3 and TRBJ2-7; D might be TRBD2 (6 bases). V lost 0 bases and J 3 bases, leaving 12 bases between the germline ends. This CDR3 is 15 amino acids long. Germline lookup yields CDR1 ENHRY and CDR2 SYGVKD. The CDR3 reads CAISESEGRDYEQYF. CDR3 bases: TGTGCCATCAGTGAGTCGGAGGGCAGAGACTACGAGCAGTACTTC.

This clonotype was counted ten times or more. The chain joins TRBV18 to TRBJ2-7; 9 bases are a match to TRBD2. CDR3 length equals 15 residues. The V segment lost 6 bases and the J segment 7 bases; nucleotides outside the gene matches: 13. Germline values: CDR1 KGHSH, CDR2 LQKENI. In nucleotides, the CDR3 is TGTGCCAGCTCCCCTATCTTTAGCGGGAGTAGTGAGCAGTACTTC. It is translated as CASSPIFSGSSEQYF.

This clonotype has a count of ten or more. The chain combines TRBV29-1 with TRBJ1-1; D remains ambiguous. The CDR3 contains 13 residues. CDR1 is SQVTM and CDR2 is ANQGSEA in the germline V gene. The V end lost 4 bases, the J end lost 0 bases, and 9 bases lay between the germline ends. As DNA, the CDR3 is TGCAGCGTTGGGACCCTGATGAACACTGAAGCTTTCTTT. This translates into CSVGTLMNTEAFF.